A single sample gave rise to the 27 T cell receptor beta chains below, sequenced in a study of T-cell reconstitution after alpha-beta-depleted transplantation in children. TCRbeta library preparation incorporated unique molecular identifiers. Each CDR3 protein gets one entry after TCRdb re-called the PCR reads with MiXCR. The repertoire holds around 440,000 distinct CDR3 sequences, roughly a tenth seen once, with 2% to 2.5% in the top ten. The source material was PBMCs, sampled before TCRalphabeta/CD19-depleted stem cell transplant. The receptors come from a child aged 2-15 years with inherited bone marrow failure, due to receive a stem cell transplant.

This clonotype was observed at least ten times. V is TRBV6-1 and J is TRBJ1-1, with TRBD1 matching 7 bases. The germline gives CDR1 MNHNS, CDR2 SASEGT. The V gene end was trimmed by 11 bases and the J gene end by 1 base; junction bases not matched to a gene: 13. The CDR3 covers 15 residues. CDR3 DNA sequence: TGTGCCTGCACTAGGGACAGACTTCAGAACACTGAAGCTTTCTTT. Encoded protein: CACTRDRLQNTEAFF.

In this sample, this clonotype turned up many times. The chain has TRBV7-9 and TRBJ1-5; the D gene is possibly TRBD1 (5 bases). The CDR3 is 15 residues long. CDR1 and CDR2 (germline): SEHNR, FQNEAQ (reference sequence). Trimming cost V 5 bases and J 5 bases, with 16 bases left between them. The CDR3 DNA sequence: TGTGCCAGCAGCCCAAGCCAGGGATGGGATCAGCCCCAGCATTTT. It yields the protein CASSPSQGWDQPQHF.

This clonotype has ten or more counts. The chain uses TRBV20-1 and TRBJ2-7; the match to TRBD2 covers 11 bases. CDR3 length: 15 amino acids. Germline loops: CDR1 DFQATT, CDR2 SNEGSKA (reference sequence). V trimming: 0 bases; J trimming: 2 bases; junction bases outside the gene matches: 3. CDR3 nucleotide sequence: TGCAGTGCTAGAGACCCTAGCGGGAGGCCCTACGAGCAGTACTTC. This codes for CSARDPSGRPYEQYF.

This clonotype was detected ten times or more. The chain recombines TRBV20-1 with TRBJ2-7; D uncertain. The CDR3 spans 12 residues. CDR1 is DFQATT and CDR2 is SNEGSKA in the germline V gene (reference sequence). V was pared by 3 bases and J by 4 bases, with 10 bases between. The CDR3 DNA sequence: TGCAGTGCTAGGGTGTCCCTTTACGAGCAGTACTTC. Encoded protein: CSARVSLYEQYF.

This clonotype has a count of ten or more. The chain combines TRBV29-1 with TRBJ2-4; 7 nucleotides align to TRBD2. CDR1 SQVTM and CDR2 ANQGSEA come from the germline V gene. V gave up 2 bases and J gave up 9 bases; unmatched junction bases: 10. This CDR3 region has 14 residues. The CDR3 protein is CSVERGEGTLIQYF. Written as DNA, the CDR3 is TGCAGCGTTGAAAGAGGGGAGGGTACTCTCATTCAGTACTTC.

In its sample, this clonotype was seen many times. The V gene is TRBV28, the J gene TRBJ2-7; 7 bases align to TRBD1. Per the germline V gene, CDR1 is MDHEN and CDR2 is SYDVKM. The V gene end was trimmed by 2 bases and the J gene end by 2 bases; junction bases not matched to a gene: 6. There are 15 residues in the CDR3. CDR3 coding DNA: TGTGCCAGCAGTTTAGGTGGGACAGAAGCCTACGAGCAGTACTTC. Amino acid sequence: CASSLGGTEAYEQYF.

This clonotype was counted many times. The CDR3 reads CASSSTYPGPSYNEQFF. CDR3 in DNA: TGTGCCAGCAGCTCCACCTACCCAGGGCCCTCCTACAATGAGCAGTTCTTC. The rearrangement links TRBV7-9 to TRBJ2-1; tentative D call: TRBD1 (5 bases). Germline CDR1 and CDR2: SEHNR and FQNEAQ (reference sequence). The CDR3 consists of 17 residues. V was shortened by 4 bases and J by 0 bases, with 16 bases between the two germline ends.

This clonotype was seen ten or more times. V gene TRBV7-8 combines with J gene TRBJ2-7, with 8 bases matching TRBD1. J was trimmed by 0 bases and V by 3 bases; bases with no gene match: 10. Germline-derived CDR1 and CDR2 are SGHVS and FQNEAQ. The CDR3 runs 17 residues. Written as DNA, the CDR3 is TGTGCCAGCAGCTTCTTAAGTCGGACAGGGTTCTCCTACGAGCAGTACTTC. This sequence encodes CASSFLSRTGFSYEQYF.

About this clonotype itself: With a much larger clone just one base away, this may be a read error. Because it lacks the conserved phenylalanine or tryptophan at the end, this CDR3 is likely a read error. The chain uses TRBV20-1 and TRBJ2-5, with D possibly being TRBD1 (6 bases). The CDR3 covers 15 residues. CDR1 is DFQATT and CDR2 is SNEGSKA in the germline V gene (reference sequence). Trimming left V 5 bases short and J 1 base short, with 17 bases between. CDR3 sequence (DNA): TGCAGTGCTGCAAAATCACAGGGTTCCCAAGAGACCCAGTACATC. This gives the protein CSAAKSQGSQETQYI.

This clonotype was detected ten times or more. V usage is TRBV9 and J usage is TRBJ2-2, with 12 bases aligning to TRBD2. The CDR3 length is 16 residues. Germline V gene data show CDR1 as SGDLS and CDR2 as YYNGEE. With 5 bases clipped from V and 6 bases from J, the junction kept 8 bases outside the gene matches. Here the CDR3 reads CASSASGRALSGELFF. CDR3 coding DNA: TGTGCCAGCAGTGCTAGCGGGAGGGCCCTTTCCGGGGAGCTGTTTTTT.

This clonotype was recorded many times. This chain joins TRBV4-3 and TRBJ2-5, with 10 bases identical to TRBD2. The CDR3 is 17 amino acids. Germline-derived CDR1 and CDR2 are LGHNA and YSLEER. The V segment lost 7 bases and the J segment 4 bases; nucleotides outside the gene matches: 15. CDR3 residues: CASKWVSASGSGETQYF. Here the CDR3 DNA reads TGCGCCAGCAAGTGGGTCAGTGCTAGCGGGAGTGGAGAGACCCAGTACTTC.

This clonotype has a count of ten or more. This chain uses TRBV4-3 with TRBJ2-7; perhaps TRBD2 as D (6 bases). Germline CDR1 is LGHNA and CDR2 is YSLEER. The germline V and J ends were trimmed by 1 base and 3 bases, with 19 bases remaining between them. This CDR3 has 17 amino acids. The CDR3 DNA is TGCGCCAGCAGCCAAGGTCTGGGCCAGGGACTTTTCTACGAGCAGTACTTC. It codes for CASSQGLGQGLFYEQYF.

CDR3 loop: CASSTVINYGYTF. In DNA form, the CDR3 reads TGTGCCAGCTCTACGGTTATTAACTATGGCTACACCTTC. V gene TRBV28 combines with J gene TRBJ1-2; no definite D call. V lost 8 bases and J lost 1, with 11 bases in between. The CDR3 consists of 13 residues. The V gene's germline CDR1 is MDHEN and CDR2 SYDVKM.

This clonotype was recorded a few times. The chain links TRBV12-3 or TRBV12-4 to TRBJ2-2, with TRBD1 matching 9 bases. The CDR3 sequence is 15 residues long. The V gene end was trimmed by 7 bases and the J gene end by 7 bases; junction bases not matched to a gene: 10. The CDR3 spells CASTWWDRDHGELFF. DNA for the CDR3: TGTGCCAGCACCTGGTGGGACAGGGATCACGGGGAGCTGTTTTTT.

This clonotype was seen repeatedly, ten times or more. The rearrangement uses TRBV3-1 and TRBJ2-5, with 11 bases fitting TRBD2. Germline lookup yields CDR1 LGHDT and CDR2 YNNKEL (reference sequence). With V trimmed by 3 bases and J by 3 bases, 3 bases remained unmatched. This CDR3 has 15 amino acids. The CDR3 nucleotides read TGTGCCAGCAGCCATACGACTAGCGGGGAAGAGACCCAGTACTTC. It translates to CASSHTTSGEETQYF.

The rearrangement links TRBV30 to TRBJ1-1, with TRBD1 as a possible D gene (5 bases). Deletions cut 2 bases from V and 0 bases from J, with 7 bases between. The CDR3 covers 13 residues. The germline V gene encodes CDR1 GTSNPN and CDR2 SVGIG (reference sequence). CDR3 nucleotide sequence: TGTGCCTGGAGTAGACAGTTGAACACTGAAGCTTTCTTT. This codes for CAWSRQLNTEAFF.

This clonotype has only a few counts. This chain uses TRBV5-1 with TRBJ2-1; TRBD2 matches at 12 bases. Germline CDR1 SGHRS, CDR2 YFSETQ. This CDR3 has 14 amino acids. V trimming: 2 bases; J trimming: 9 bases; junction bases outside the gene matches: 3. The CDR3 DNA sequence: TGCGCCAGCAGCTTCGGGACTAGCGGGTCTGAGCAGTTCTTC. Protein sequence: CASSFGTSGSEQFF.

Only a few counts were recorded for this clonotype. The chain recombines TRBV4-3 with TRBJ2-2, with 9 bases matching TRBD2. Per the germline V gene, CDR1 is LGHNA and CDR2 is YSLEER. Trimming cost V 1 base and J 7 bases; bases outside gene matches: 10. This CDR3 contains 17 residues. CDR3 bases: TGCGCCAGCAGCCAAGGTCCGACTAGCGGAGCCTACGGGGAGCTGTTTTTT. Translating gives CASSQGPTSGAYGELFF.

This clonotype appeared many times. The chain has TRBV7-9 and TRBJ2-7; possible D gene TRBD2, 5 bases. Germline V lookup: CDR1 SEHNR, CDR2 FQNEAQ (reference sequence). The CDR3 extends over 14 amino acids. The ends were cut back, 5 bases at V and 1 base at J, with 12 bases in the middle. CDR3 sequence (DNA): TGTGCCAGCAGCGAAGGACTGGATTCCTACGAGCAGTACTTC. Its protein is CASSEGLDSYEQYF.

Note on this clonotype: A much more abundant neighbour one base away suggests this may be a read error. The chain recombines TRBV20-1 with TRBJ2-3; 8 bases line up with TRBD2. CDR3 length: 13 residues. Germline V CDR1 and CDR2: DFQATT, SNEGSKA (reference sequence). CDR3 DNA sequence: TGCAGGGCACTAGCGGAGAACACAGATACGCAGTATTTT. Translating it yields CRALAENTDTQYF.

The chain couples TRBV5-1 to TRBJ1-6; possibly TRBD1 for D (6 bases). Germline V gives CDR1 SGHRS, CDR2 YFSETQ. V was cut by 4 bases and J by 8 bases, with 19 bases left in between. The CDR3 runs 16 residues. The CDR3 nucleotides are TGCGCCAGCAGCCCCCGGACAGAGGTTCTGGATTCACCCCTCCACTTT. Translation: CASSPRTEVLDSPLHF. The entire variable domain, with the rest obtained from reference TRBV5-1 and TRBJ1-6, is as follows: KAGVTQTPRYLIKTRGQQVTLSCSPISGHRSVSWYQQTPGQGLQFLFEYFSETQRNKGNFPGRFSGRQFSNSRSEMNVSTLELGDSALYLCASSPRTEVLDSPLHFGNGTRLTVT.

At least ten counts were recorded for this clonotype. The chain couples TRBV9 to TRBJ2-5; D gene ambiguous. Germline CDR1 and CDR2: SGDLS and YYNGEE. There are 13 residues in the CDR3. The V and J ends lost 0 bases and 4 bases respectively, with 7 bases between them. Written as DNA, the CDR3 is TGTGCCAGCAGCGTAGTAGGCGGAGAGACCCAGTACTTC. Translating gives CASSVVGGETQYF.

This clonotype has at least ten counts. The chain is built from TRBV20-1 and TRBJ2-7; 11 bases line up with TRBD2. This CDR3 region has 15 residues. Germline V CDR1 and CDR2: DFQATT, SNEGSKA (reference sequence). V lost 0 bases and J lost 5; bases outside the gene matches: 6. CDR3 protein: CSARDPSGRSDEQYF. In DNA, the CDR3 is TGCAGTGCTAGAGATCCTAGCGGGAGGTCCGACGAGCAGTACTTC.

This clonotype was seen ten or more times. The chain links TRBV12-5 to TRBJ2-3, with D unclear. Germline V lookup: CDR1 LGHNT, CDR2 FRNRAP. V was pared by 2 bases and J by 4 bases, with 4 bases between. CDR3 length equals 12 residues. As DNA, the CDR3 is TGTGCTAGTGGTTTGTGGGCAGATACGCAGTATTTT. This encodes CASGLWADTQYF.

This clonotype has at least ten counts. The rearrangement links TRBV21-1 to TRBJ2-1. TRBV21-1 counts as a pseudogene. The CDR3 runs to 17 residues. The DNA for the CDR3 is TGTGCCAGCAGCAAAGAAGACCTGCCTAGGCAGTTCTATGAGCAGTTCTTC. Translating it yields CASSKEDLPRQFYEQFF.

This clonotype has ten or more counts. CDR3 sequence reads: CASSQKRGTDYGSGYTF. The CDR3 DNA follows: TGCGCCAGCAGCCAGAAAAGGGGGACAGATTATGGAAGTGGCTACACCTTC. The V gene is TRBV4-3, the J gene TRBJ1-2, with 7 bases aligning to TRBD1. CDR1 is LGHNA, CDR2 YSLEER, per germline. The CDR3 is 17 residues long. The junction had 17 bases not matched to a gene; V was cut back by 3 bases and J by 7 bases.

This clonotype was observed a few times. This chain connects TRBV7-9 to TRBJ2-1; the D gene is possibly TRBD2 (6 bases). Between the trimmed V and J ends, which lost 2 bases and 8 bases, there was a span of 19 bases. CDR1 is SEHNR and CDR2 is FQNEAQ in the germline V gene (reference sequence). The CDR3 is made up of 16 amino acids. Written as DNA, the CDR3 is TGTGCCAGCAGCTTAATTAGAGGACGGGAGTACGATGAGCAGTTCTTC. Its translation: CASSLIRGREYDEQFF. Based on the CDR3 plus reference TRBV7-9 and TRBJ2-1, the full variable domain is DTGVSQNPRHKITKRGQNVTFRCDPISEHNRLYWYRQTLGQGPEFLTYFQNEAQLEKSRLLSDRFSAERPKGSFSTLEIQRTEQGDSAMYLCASSLIRGREYDEQFFGPGTRLTVL.